Listed here are 21 T cell receptor beta chains from one sample, sequenced in a study of shared clonotypes between healthy human individuals. Method: immunoSEQ multiplex PCR; TCRdb's copy keeps in-frame clones and lacks some. The sample lists a few million clones, 85% to 95% occurring once. Sample: naive CD4+ T cells from PBMCs. Subset in this sample: CD45RA+ positively selected. The receptor set was obtained from a man aged 18 to 29 in good health. Some clones in this sample may be carry-over from other donors' samples.

J is TRBJ1-5 and V is TRBV15; TRBD1 is a possible D gene (5 bases). Germline V lookup: CDR1 LNHNV, CDR2 YYDKDF (reference sequence). The CDR3 spans 14 residues. V lost 0 bases and J 6 bases, leaving 9 bases between the germline ends. This CDR3 is CATSRDGGVQPQHF. Here the CDR3 DNA reads TGTGCCACCAGCAGAGATGGGGGGGTTCAGCCCCAGCATTTT.

This sequence joins TRBV6-5 and TRBJ1-1; D ambiguous. Germline V gene data show CDR1 as MNHEY and CDR2 as SVGAGI. The ends were cut back, 8 bases at V and 6 bases at J, with 1 base in the middle. The CDR3 is made up of 8 amino acids. The CDR3 bases are TGTGCCAGCTCTGAAGCTTTCTTT. Translation: CASSEAFF.

The genes are TRBV30 and TRBJ2-3, with TRBD2 matching 7 bases. J lost 1 base, V lost 2 bases, and 9 bases had no gene match. The germline V gene encodes CDR1 GTSNPN and CDR2 SVGIG (reference sequence). CDR3 length equals 16 residues. CDR3 sequence: CAWSRLAPFGTDTQYF. CDR3 nucleotides: TGTGCCTGGAGTCGACTAGCACCTTTTGGCACAGATACGCAGTATTTT.

This chain's CDR3 is CASSRTPSGRYTGELFF. In nucleotides, the CDR3 is TGCGCCAGCAGCCGAACCCCTAGCGGGAGGTACACCGGGGAGCTGTTTTTT. The chain joins TRBV4-3 to TRBJ2-2, with 11 bases fitting TRBD2. The CDR3 is 17 residues long. The trim removed 4 bases at V and 3 bases at J, leaving 7 bases unmatched. The V gene's germline CDR1 is LGHNA and CDR2 YSLEER.

The chain has TRBV7-7 and TRBJ2-5; 9 nucleotides agree with TRBD1. The CDR3 consists of 14 residues. CDR1 is SSHAT and CDR2 is FNYEAQ in the germline V gene (reference sequence). V trimming: 5 bases; J trimming: 5 bases; junction bases outside the gene matches: 6. The CDR3 coding sequence is TGTGCCAGCAGCCCACAGGGGGCGCGGGAGACCCAGTACTTC. Residues: CASSPQGARETQYF.

This rearrangement joins TRBV2 to TRBJ2-7; 12 bases match TRBD2. The ends lost 8 bases at V and 3 bases at J; junction bases unmatched: 5. Germline lookup yields CDR1 SNHLY and CDR2 FYNNEI. This CDR3 spans 14 amino acids. The CDR3 protein is CASQTSGSVYEQYF. CDR3 nucleotide sequence: TGTGCCAGCCAGACTAGCGGGAGTGTCTACGAGCAGTACTTC.

The CDR3 nucleotides read TGTGCCAGTAGTATATTCCGGAACACCGGGGAGCTGTTTTTT. The encoded protein is CASSIFRNTGELFF. The chain joins TRBV19 to TRBJ2-2, with D uncertain. Trimming left V 2 bases short and J 1 base short, with 5 bases between. The CDR3 is 14 residues long. Germline V lookup: CDR1 LNHDA, CDR2 SQIVND (reference sequence).

The rearrangement joins TRBV2 to TRBJ2-5; 7 bases are shared with TRBD2. Germline CDR1 and CDR2: SNHLY and FYNNEI. CDR3 size: 14 residues. Germline trimming cut 5 bases from V and 3 bases from J; bases unmatched to any gene: 6. Written as DNA, the CDR3 is TGTGCCAGCAGTAGGGAGGCGGGAGAAGAGACCCAGTACTTC. Amino acids: CASSREAGEETQYF.

The chain is built from TRBV2 and TRBJ2-2, with D possibly being TRBD1 (6 bases). V shed 6 bases and J shed 6 bases, with 17 bases lying between them. CDR1 SNHLY and CDR2 FYNNEI come from the germline V gene. This CDR3 is 15 amino acids long. The CDR3 coding sequence is TGTGCCAGCAGGGTGGACAGTTCGGTTCCCGGGGAGCTGTTTTTT. Amino acids: CASRVDSSVPGELFF.

The chain carries TRBV28 and TRBJ2-7, with TRBD1 matching 7 bases. Germline assignment: CDR1 MDHEN and CDR2 SYDVKM. V shed 5 bases and J 0 bases; nucleotides not matched to a gene: 7. The CDR3 covers 15 residues. CDR3 protein: CASSPPTGLSYEQYF. For the CDR3, the DNA is TGTGCCAGCAGTCCGCCGACAGGGCTCTCCTACGAGCAGTACTTC.

This chain connects TRBV28 to TRBJ1-5; D unresolved. The CDR3 consists of 14 residues. Looked up from germline, CDR1 is MDHEN and CDR2 is SYDVKM. The V end lost 3 bases, the J end lost 1 base, and 7 bases lay between the germline ends. The CDR3 is CASSFLMSNQPQHF. DNA of the CDR3: TGTGCCAGCAGTTTTTTGATGAGCAATCAGCCCCAGCATTTT.

A word on this clone: Other DNA sequences in the sample encode the same CDR3. The chain links TRBV5-1 to TRBJ2-7; TRBD1 might be the D (6 bases). This CDR3 has 13 residues. V lost 3 bases and J lost 2, with 9 bases in between. Germline CDR1 and CDR2: SGHRS and YFSETQ. Here the CDR3 DNA reads TGCGCCAGCAGCTCGCGGACAGCCTACGAGCAGTACTTC. Translating it yields CASSSRTAYEQYF.

The chain combines TRBV18 with TRBJ2-4; tentatively, D is TRBD1 or TRBD2 (5 bases each). The CDR3 totals 15 residues. The germline V gene has CDR1 KGHSH and CDR2 LQKENI. The germline V and J ends were trimmed by 3 bases and 5 bases, with 14 bases remaining between them. CDR3 bases: TGTGCCAGCTCACCTACCACTGGGGGACAAAACATTCAGTACTTC. It encodes CASSPTTGGQNIQYF.

This clone was observed a single time. The rearrangement links TRBV28 to TRBJ1-2; a weak D match, TRBD1 (5 bases). Looked up from germline, CDR1 is MDHEN and CDR2 is SYDVKM. CDR3 length equals 15 residues. The V end lost 4 bases, the J end lost 6 bases, and 18 bases lay between the germline ends. CDR3 amino acids: CASSWPSRQGHGYTF. The CDR3 nucleotides are TGTGCCAGCAGTTGGCCCTCCAGGCAGGGCCATGGCTACACCTTC.

The chain has TRBV7-3 and TRBJ2-1, with D perhaps matching TRBD2 (6 bases). V lost 8 bases, J lost 3 bases, and 23 bases lay in between. The CDR3 length is 17 residues. In germline, CDR1 is SGHTA, CDR2 FQGTGA. The CDR3 DNA reads TGTGCCAGCTTCCCTAGGCCGTGGGGGGAGGTCTACAATGAGCAGTTCTTC. Translation gives CASFPRPWGEVYNEQFF.

This chain connects TRBV13 to TRBJ2-5, with D unclear. Between the trimmed V and J ends, which lost 2 bases and 5 bases, there was a span of 9 bases. The CDR3 loop spans 13 amino acids. The germline V gene has CDR1 PRHDT and CDR2 FYEKMQ (reference sequence). DNA of the CDR3: TGTGCCAGCAGCTTACGATTGGGGGAGACCCAGTACTTC. This gives the protein CASSLRLGETQYF.

Concerning this clone itself: Other nucleotide sequences in the sample specify the same CDR3. The gene calls are TRBV5-1 and TRBJ1-1, with 7 bases identical to TRBD1. Losses at the gene ends were 5 bases for V and 0 bases for J; bases not matched to a gene: 1. Germline lookup yields CDR1 SGHRS and CDR2 YFSETQ. The CDR3 is 13 residues long. CDR3 coding DNA: TGCGCCAGCAGTCAGGGGGTGAACACTGAAGCTTTCTTT. It is translated as CASSQGVNTEAFF.

The V and J genes are TRBV25-1 and TRBJ1-5; TRBD1 might be the D (5 bases). The CDR3 extends over 14 amino acids. V was cut by 2 bases and J by 4 bases, with 9 bases left in between. Germline V gene lookup returns CDR1 MGHDK and CDR2 SYGVNS. This chain's CDR3 is CASSEGTLNQPQHF. The CDR3 coding sequence is TGTGCCAGCAGTGAAGGGACGCTAAATCAGCCCCAGCATTTT.

The chain combines TRBV19 with TRBJ2-1; D is ambiguous. Trimming removed 1 base at V and 2 bases at J, with 15 bases between. Germline V gives CDR1 LNHDA, CDR2 SQIVND (reference sequence). The CDR3 length is 17 residues. The CDR3 sequence: CASSIGPPNLPYNEQFF. CDR3 sequence (DNA): TGTGCCAGTAGTATAGGTCCCCCTAATCTTCCCTACAATGAGCAGTTCTTC.

The rearrangement uses TRBV25-1 and TRBJ2-6; D remains unclear. Per the germline V gene, CDR1 is MGHDK and CDR2 is SYGVNS. Trimming cost V 8 bases and J 4 bases, with 9 bases left between them. This CDR3 is built from 13 residues. As DNA, the CDR3 is TGTGCCAGCCTAGAATCCGGGGCCAACGTCCTGACTTTC. Encoded protein: CASLESGANVLTF. Filled out from reference TRBV25-1 and TRBJ2-6, the complete variable domain reads EADIYQTPRYLVIGTGKKITLECSQTMGHDKMYWYQQDPGMELHLIHYSYGVNSTEKGDLSSESTVSRIRTEHFPLTLESARPSHTSQYLCASLESGANVLTFGAGSRLTVL.

This sequence joins TRBV5-1 and TRBJ2-3; 11 nucleotides line up with TRBD2. The CDR3 is 18 amino acids. Germline V gives CDR1 SGHRS, CDR2 YFSETQ. Unmatched junction bases numbered 9, after V lost 0 bases and J lost 3 bases. CDR3 nucleotide sequence: TGCGCCAGCAGCTTGGCTCGAATGGGACTAGCGGTTACAGATACGCAGTATTTT. It specifies CASSLARMGLAVTDTQYF.